This T cell receptor (beta chain) was obtained from a study of CD8 T cells in ankylosing spondylitis. Findings of the study overall: Reportedly, significant enrichment of disease-linked clones occurred in matched ankylosing spondylitis synovial fluid.

Scientists made TCR beta libraries using quantitative 5'-RACE with molecular barcodes. TCRdb itself ran the 5' RACE reads through MiXCR, one entry per CDR3 protein. The sample lists 200,000 to 250,000 distinct CDR3 sequences, around 24% occurring once. Ten or more counts support this clonotype. What it binds is not known. The junction had 14 bases not matched to a gene; V was cut back by 4 bases and J by 5 bases. Germline values: CDR1 MNHEY, CDR2 SVGAGI. The CDR3 has 18 residues. V and J are TRBV6-5 and TRBJ2-1; 10 nucleotides line up with TRBD1. The sample consisted of blood, either unsorted or a sorted T cell fraction (not recorded which). The origin of this receptor is a male donor with ankylosing spondylitis or in good health (not recorded which). CDR3 sequence: CASSSTRGQGRSNNEQFF. The CDR3 nucleotides read TGTGCCAGCAGTTCCACGCGGGGACAGGGGAGGTCTAACAATGAGCAGTTCTTC.